This TCR beta chain was documented in a study of metastatic and nonmetastatic thyroid tumors. Study-wide findings and caveats: For both blood and tumor, malignant thyroid tumors reportedly showed significantly higher TCR beta diversity than benign nodules did.

In the source study's methods: Between-group CDR3 differences, defined by clinicopathological status, yielded a distant-metastasis classifier for papillary thyroid cancer. TCRdb re-called the PCR reads via MiXCR. The V and J calls were determined by TCRdb, not by the authors. The table has approximately 40,000 clones, about an eighth seen once. Germline V gene sequence: CDR1 LGHNA, CDR2 YNFKEQ. V dropped 2 bases and J dropped 10; count of bases not matched to a gene: 11. This CDR3 comprises 15 residues. Prior to thyroid surgery, none of the patients had received any treatment. In its sample, this clone was seen many times. The antigen remains unidentified.

The specimen was blood. The source of this sequence is a female donor with papillary thyroid cancer or a benign thyroid nodule (not recorded which). Some clones in this sample may be carry-over from other donors' samples. The chain is built from TRBV4-2 and TRBJ2-1, with 7 nucleotides matching TRBD1. The CDR3 sequence is CASSQPRQGTREQFF. Here the CDR3 DNA reads TGTGCCAGCAGCCAACCTCGACAGGGTACACGGGAGCAGTTCTTC.